The TCR beta chain under discussion was sequenced for a study of CD8 T cells in Susac syndrome. Overall study context: Patients with Susac syndrome were, at the time of blood collection, therapy-naive, maintained on corticosteroids, or maintained on intravenous immunoglobulin alone.

Germline values: CDR1 SGDLS, CDR2 YYNGEE. The CDR3 covers 15 residues. V was pared by 6 bases and J by 7 bases, with 13 bases of the junction left unmatched. CD8+ and CD4+ blood T cells underwent TCR beta sequencing. All included Susac syndrome patients satisfied recently defined diagnostic criteria for definite or probable disease. An input of about 0.5 to 1 ug of RNA was subjected to reverse transcription using random hexamers. The method of amplification for TCR beta CDR3 was immunoSEQ multiplex PCR, covering 54 Vbeta and 13 Jbeta. TCRdb reprocessed the immunoSEQ multiplex PCR reads via MiXCR and lists one record per CDR3 protein. This table has roughly 150,000 distinct CDR3 sequences, 85% to 95% appearing once.

The rearrangement links TRBV9 to TRBJ2-1, with TRBD2 identical over 7 bases. This sequence was found in a human donor with Susac syndrome. Sequencing was performed on CD8+ T cells from PBMCs. The CDR3 DNA is TGTGCCAGCACCCTAGGTGGCGGGAGTGGTAATGAGCAGTTCTTC. Protein product: CASTLGGGSGNEQFF.